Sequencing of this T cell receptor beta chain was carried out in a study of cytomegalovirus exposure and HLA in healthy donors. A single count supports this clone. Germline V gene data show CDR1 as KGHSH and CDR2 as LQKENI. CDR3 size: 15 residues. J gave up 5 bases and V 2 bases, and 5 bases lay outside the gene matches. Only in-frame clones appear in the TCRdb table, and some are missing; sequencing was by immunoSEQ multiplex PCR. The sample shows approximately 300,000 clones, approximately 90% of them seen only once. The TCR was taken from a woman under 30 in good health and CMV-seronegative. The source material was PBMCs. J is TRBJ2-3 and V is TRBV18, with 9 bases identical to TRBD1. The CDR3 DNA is TGTGCCAGCTCACCAGGGACAGGGTTTGGAGATACGCAGTATTTT. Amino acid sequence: CASSPGTGFGDTQYF.